Shown below are 30 T cell receptor beta chains from a single sample sequenced in a study of identical twins. TCRdb independently ran MiXCR on the 5' RACE reads; one entry per CDR3 protein. Of about 240,000 distinct CDR3 sequences listed, approximately 6.8% are singletons. These records were also assigned to another study, of yellow fever vaccine responses in identical twins.

Input material: CD8+ T cells sorted from blood. All receptors derive from a woman aged 18-29 years in good health.

There are many counts of this clonotype. The V call is TRBV12-3 or TRBV12-4, the J call TRBJ1-5; no clear D. The germline V and J ends were trimmed by 6 bases and 4 bases, with 13 bases remaining between them. The CDR3 loop spans 14 amino acids. CDR3 in amino acids: CASSLSYQNQPQHF. The CDR3 bases are TGTGCCAGCAGCCTCAGTTACCAAAATCAGCCCCAGCATTTT.

A few counts support this clonotype. This sequence joins TRBV20-1 and TRBJ2-5, with 14 nucleotides matching TRBD2. Germline V gene data show CDR1 as DFQATT and CDR2 as SNEGSKA (reference sequence). Trimming at V came to 0 bases and at J to 2 bases, leaving 8 bases not matched to a gene. CDR3 length equals 18 residues. CDR3: CSARDPPTSGGAQETQYF. The CDR3 region has the DNA TGCAGTGCTAGAGATCCGCCGACTAGCGGGGGGGCACAAGAGACCCAGTACTTC.

CDR3 coding DNA: TGTGCCAGCAGCTCTATAGCAGCGGGGTTCTACGAGCAGTACTTC. Protein sequence: CASSSIAAGFYEQYF. The chain recombines TRBV7-2 with TRBJ2-7; 7 bases line up with TRBD2. Germline CDR1 and CDR2: SGHTA and FQGNSA. V lost 4 bases, J lost 3 bases, and 9 bases stayed unmatched. This CDR3 has 15 residues.

This clonotype occurred a few times. V gene TRBV12-3 or TRBV12-4 combines with J gene TRBJ1-1, with a weak D call TRBD1 (5 bases). CDR3 length equals 12 residues. V shed 8 bases and J shed 11 bases, with 18 bases lying between them. CDR3 in DNA: TGTGCCAGCCGACTCGGGGGGGAGGGGGCTTTCTTT. This codes for CASRLGGEGAFF.

The chain links TRBV7-9 to TRBJ2-5; D ambiguous. The length of the CDR3 is 14 residues. Germline V gene lookup returns CDR1 SEHNR and CDR2 FQNEAQ (reference sequence). V was clipped by 3 bases and J by 2 bases, with 10 bases between them. CDR3 in DNA: TGTGCCAGCAGCTTCACGGGTGGGCAAGAGACCCAGTACTTC. Residues: CASSFTGGQETQYF.

The genes are TRBV6-1 and TRBJ1-1, with D perhaps matching TRBD1 (5 bases). CDR3 length equals 12 residues. The germline CDR1 and CDR2 sequences are MNHNS and SASEGT. Trimming took 2 bases from V and 4 from J, leaving 5 bases between them. CDR3 in DNA: TGTGCCAGCAGTGAAACAGGCACTGAAGCTTTCTTT. Translated: CASSETGTEAFF.

This rearrangement joins TRBV20-1 to TRBJ2-1; 7 nucleotides agree with TRBD2. The germline V gene encodes CDR1 DFQATT and CDR2 SNEGSKA (reference sequence). The CDR3 runs to 15 residues. This chain's CDR3 is CFANPAGSSYNEQFF. CDR3 coding DNA: TGCTTCGCAAACCCAGCGGGGAGCTCCTACAATGAGCAGTTCTTC.

This clonotype appeared a few times. The genes are TRBV7-9 and TRBJ2-1, with D perhaps matching TRBD2 (6 bases). This CDR3 is 14 amino acids long. The V end lost 5 bases, the J end lost 3 bases, and 11 bases lay between the germline ends. Germline-derived CDR1 and CDR2 are SEHNR and FQNEAQ (reference sequence). The CDR3 spells CASSPSGDYNEQFF. CDR3 coding DNA: TGTGCCAGCAGCCCGTCGGGGGACTACAATGAGCAGTTCTTC. Full variable domain (rest looked up from reference TRBV7-9 and TRBJ2-1): DTGVSQNPRHKITKRGQNVTFRCDPISEHNRLYWYRQTLGQGPEFLTYFQNEAQLEKSRLLSDRFSAERPKGSFSTLEIQRTEQGDSAMYLCASSPSGDYNEQFFGPGTRLTVL.

This clonotype has ten or more counts. J is TRBJ2-2 and V is TRBV6-5; a weak D match, TRBD2 (5 bases). Trimming shortened V by 4 bases and J by 1 base, and 10 bases separated the two germline ends. This CDR3 has 15 residues. Germline assignment: CDR1 MNHEY and CDR2 SVGAGI. The CDR3 DNA follows: TGTGCCAGCAGTTTCACTAGGGTGAACACCGGGGAGCTGTTTTTT. It translates to CASSFTRVNTGELFF.

The V call is TRBV27, the J call TRBJ2-2; 8 positions agree with TRBD2. In germline, CDR1 is MNHEY, CDR2 SMNVEV (reference sequence). Trimming took 6 bases from V and 7 from J; bases not matched to a gene: 7. The CDR3 runs 14 residues. For the CDR3, the DNA is TGTGCCAGCAGCCCAGGACTAGCCATCGGGGAGCTGTTTTTT. Protein sequence: CASSPGLAIGELFF.

This clonotype has ten or more counts. The rearrangement uses TRBV29-1 and TRBJ2-7; 7 positions match TRBD1. The CDR3 loop spans 15 amino acids. The germline CDR1 and CDR2 sequences are SQVTM and ANQGSEA. Losses at the gene ends were 0 bases for V and 6 bases for J; bases not matched to a gene: 11. This chain's CDR3 is CSVEDRTGQPGEQYF. The CDR3 DNA is TGCAGCGTTGAAGATCGGACAGGCCAGCCGGGCGAGCAGTACTTC.

This clonotype was recorded at least ten times. The genes are TRBV11-2 and TRBJ2-3, with TRBD1 matching over 9 bases. Unmatched junction bases numbered 6, after V lost 3 bases and J lost 2 bases. The CDR3 runs 16 residues. Germline values: CDR1 SGHAT, CDR2 FQNNGV. CDR3 DNA sequence: TGTGCCAGCAGCTTCATCCGGGACAGGGTCACAGATACGCAGTATTTT. This sequence encodes CASSFIRDRVTDTQYF.

This clonotype was seen many times. The chain links TRBV6-1 to TRBJ2-5, with D unresolved. The V gene's germline CDR1 is MNHNS and CDR2 SASEGT. Between the trimmed V and J ends, which lost 6 bases and 1 base, there was a span of 3 bases. This CDR3 is built from 11 residues. The DNA for the CDR3 is TGTGCCAGCAGGGCCCAAGAGACCCAGTACTTC. Encoded protein: CASRAQETQYF.

This clonotype was recorded at least ten times. CDR3 nucleotide sequence: TGTGCCAGCAGCGACCCATTAGCGGTAACCTACAATGAGCAGTTCTTC. Protein product: CASSDPLAVTYNEQFF. The chain couples TRBV9 to TRBJ2-1; D is possibly TRBD2 (6 bases). Germline assignment: CDR1 SGDLS and CDR2 YYNGEE. The length of the CDR3 is 16 residues. V was shortened by 3 bases and J by 2 bases, with 15 bases between the two germline ends.

This clonotype was recorded a few times. The chain has TRBV4-1 and TRBJ2-4, with TRBD2 identical over 9 bases. After removal of 3 bases from V and 3 bases from J, the junction contained 6 bases not matched to a gene. Germline-derived CDR1 and CDR2 are MGHRA and YSYEKL. The CDR3 has 16 residues. CDR3 amino acids: CASSHAREGGKNIQYF. Here the CDR3 DNA reads TGCGCCAGCAGCCACGCGCGGGAGGGGGGCAAAAACATTCAGTACTTC.

Turning to this clonotype: Being one base from a much bigger clone, this may be a read error. The J gene is TRBJ2-1, the V gene TRBV5-6; tentative D call: TRBD1 (5 bases). V lost 5 bases and J lost 1, with 10 bases in between. Germline CDR1 SGHDT, CDR2 YYEEEE. The CDR3 covers 14 residues. CDR3 in amino acids: CASRAQGSYNEQFF. The DNA of the CDR3 is TGTGCCAGCAGGGCGCAGGGATCCTACAATGAGCAGTTCTTC. Using reference TRBV5-6 and TRBJ2-1 for the parts outside the CDR3, the full variable domain is DAGVTQSPTHLIKTRGQQVTLRCSPKSGHDTVSWYQQALGQGPQFIFQYYEEEERQRGNFPDRFSGHQFPNYSSELNVNALLLGDSALYLCASRAQGSYNEQFFGPGTRLTVL.

V usage is TRBV27 and J usage is TRBJ2-7, with 8 bases that match TRBD2. CDR3 length: 15 residues. Germline CDR1 and CDR2: MNHEY and SMNVEV (reference sequence). J gave up 0 bases and V 4 bases, and 5 bases lay outside the gene matches. The CDR3 DNA reads as TGTGCCAGCAGTTACGGGGGGGGGACCTCCTACGAGCAGTACTTC. Translated, it gives CASSYGGGTSYEQYF.

The V and J genes are TRBV24-1 and TRBJ2-2; D is unresolved. Trimming removed 6 bases at V and 1 base at J, with 11 bases between. This CDR3 spans 15 amino acids. Per the germline V gene, CDR1 is KGHDR and CDR2 is SFDVKD. CDR3 in DNA: TGTGCCACCAGTTGGGGAACTGTGAACACCGGGGAGCTGTTTTTT. Protein sequence: CATSWGTVNTGELFF.

This chain links TRBV9 with TRBJ2-1; 8 bases fit TRBD2. Looked up from germline, CDR1 is SGDLS and CDR2 is YYNGEE. The V segment lost 0 bases and the J segment 8 bases; nucleotides outside the gene matches: 7. There are 15 residues in the CDR3. The CDR3, as DNA: TGTGCCAGCAGCGTAGGCGGGAGGCCGTGGGATGAGCAGTTCTTC. Encoded protein: CASSVGGRPWDEQFF.

The chain joins TRBV12-3 or TRBV12-4 to TRBJ2-5; D unclear. The CDR3 is 13 residues long. The V end lost 4 bases, the J end lost 5 bases, and 11 bases lay between the germline ends. CDR3 loop: CASSSQYGETQYF. The CDR3 coding sequence is TGTGCCAGCAGTTCCCAGTATGGGGAGACCCAGTACTTC.

The chain employs TRBV10-1 and TRBJ1-1; D gene uncertain. The germline V gene has CDR1 WNHNN and CDR2 SYGVQD (reference sequence). V was cut by 3 bases and J by 0 bases, with 11 bases left in between. The CDR3 sequence is 15 residues long. The CDR3, as DNA: TGCGCCAGCAGTGAAAATCGGGCTATGAACACTGAAGCTTTCTTT. Its protein product is CASSENRAMNTEAFF.

This clonotype occurred a few times. The chain joins TRBV28 to TRBJ2-4, with D perhaps matching TRBD1 or TRBD2 (5 bases each). In germline, CDR1 is MDHEN, CDR2 SYDVKM. Trimming removed 3 bases from V and 8 bases from J, with 17 bases in between. CDR3 size: 15 residues. CDR3 nucleotides: TGTGCCAGCAGTTTGGGACGCCGGCAGGGTGACATTCAGTACTTC. It is translated as CASSLGRRQGDIQYF.

This clonotype occurred many times. V and J are TRBV5-6 and TRBJ2-1, with D uncertain. This CDR3 region has 14 residues. The germline V and J ends were trimmed by 0 bases and 3 bases, with 7 bases remaining between them. Germline V gene lookup returns CDR1 SGHDT and CDR2 YYEEEE. CDR3 nucleotides: TGTGCCAGCAGCTTGGCCTGGGGCTACAATGAGCAGTTCTTC. Amino acid sequence: CASSLAWGYNEQFF.

This clonotype turned up a few times. The chain uses TRBV20-1 and TRBJ2-3; 12 bases map to TRBD2. Germline V gene data show CDR1 as DFQATT and CDR2 as SNEGSKA (reference sequence). The CDR3 consists of 18 residues. The ends lost 3 bases at V and 0 bases at J; junction bases unmatched: 10. CDR3 nucleotide sequence: TGCAGTGCTAGCGGCCCGACTAGCGGGGGCCCCAGCACAGATACGCAGTATTTT. Translating gives CSASGPTSGGPSTDTQYF.

In its sample, this clonotype was seen a few times. The V gene is TRBV6-1, the J gene TRBJ1-1; D gene unclear. Germline CDR1 and CDR2: MNHNS and SASEGT. This CDR3 has 15 residues. Trimming shortened V by 1 base and J by 5 bases, and 14 bases separated the two germline ends. CDR3 nucleotide sequence: TGTGCCAGCAGTGAAGAGGGATACTCCGGTACTGAAGCTTTCTTT. Translating it yields CASSEEGYSGTEAFF.

The J gene is TRBJ2-1, the V gene TRBV15; 7 bases are a match to TRBD1. The length of the CDR3 is 16 residues. Germline V gene lookup returns CDR1 LNHNV and CDR2 YYDKDF (reference sequence). V lost 6 bases to trimming and J lost 8 bases; unmatched junction nucleotides: 16. The CDR3: CATSIGSSGGRDEQFF. The CDR3 DNA follows: TGTGCCACCAGTATTGGCTCGTCAGGGGGACGGGATGAGCAGTTCTTC. The variable domain in full, with the rest retrieved from reference TRBV15 and TRBJ2-1, is DAMVIQNPRYQVTQFGKPVTLSCSQTLNHNVMYWYQQKSSQAPKLLFHYYDKDFNNEADTPDNFQSRRPNTSFCFLDIRSPGLGDTAMYLCATSIGSSGGRDEQFFGPGTRLTVL.

This clonotype has just a few counts. The chain combines TRBV6-5 with TRBJ2-5, with D possibly TRBD1 on 6 matching bases. Trimming took off 2 bases at V and 3 bases at J, with 13 bases between the two ends. The CDR3 totals 15 residues. The germline V gene has CDR1 MNHEY and CDR2 SVGAGI. The CDR3, as DNA: TGTGCCAGCAGTTACGGGACACAGTGGGAAGAGACCCAGTACTTC. It is translated as CASSYGTQWEETQYF.

This clonotype was counted many times. This CDR3 reads CASSFLTSGASYEQYF. In nucleotides, the CDR3 is TGTGCCAGCAGTTTCCTAACTAGCGGGGCGTCCTACGAGCAGTACTTC. V is TRBV28 and J is TRBJ2-7; TRBD2 matches at 10 bases. CDR3 length equals 16 residues. V dropped 3 bases and J dropped 1; count of bases not matched to a gene: 6. Looked up from germline, CDR1 is MDHEN and CDR2 is SYDVKM.

This clonotype came up many times. The chain carries TRBV11-2 and TRBJ2-5; no firm D call. Trimming left V 5 bases short and J 2 bases short, with 15 bases between. This CDR3 is built from 15 residues. CDR1 is SGHAT and CDR2 is FQNNGV in the germline V gene. The CDR3 spells CASSPIGHDQETQYF. The CDR3 DNA reads TGTGCCAGCAGCCCAATCGGTCACGATCAAGAGACCCAGTACTTC.

This chain joins TRBV10-3 and TRBJ2-3; 9 bases agree with TRBD2. CDR1 and CDR2 (germline): ENHRY, SYGVKD. The CDR3 covers 16 residues. V was pared by 2 bases and J by 1 base, with 4 bases of the junction left unmatched. CDR3 loop: CAISEQKRGGTDTQYF. The CDR3 DNA is TGTGCCATCAGTGAGCAGAAGCGGGGGGGCACAGATACGCAGTATTTT.